These 24 T cell receptor beta chains were all obtained from the same sample, sequenced in a study of siplizumab effects on memory and regulatory T cells. Sequencing was performed with immunoSEQ multiplex PCR; in TCRdb, only in-frame clones are kept and a portion is missing. The sample has 95,000 to 130,000 clones; roughly 94% are singletons. The sequenced sample consisted of non-Treg CD4+ T cells sorted from blood. The receptors derive from a human donor in good health.

The V and J genes are TRBV6-1 and TRBJ1-1; TRBD1 might be the D (6 bases). The CDR3 has 14 residues. Germline lookup yields CDR1 MNHNS and CDR2 SASEGT. The V and J ends lost 6 bases and 3 bases respectively, with 14 bases between them. CDR3 DNA sequence: TGTGCCAGCAGCACAGGGATCTGGGACACTGAAGCTTTCTTT. Translated: CASSTGIWDTEAFF.

The V call is TRBV6-5, the J call TRBJ1-2, with D unresolved. This CDR3 is 14 amino acids long. Germline V gene data show CDR1 as MNHEY and CDR2 as SVGAGI. V was trimmed by 5 bases and J by 5 bases, leaving 15 bases between them. The DNA of the CDR3 is TGTGCCAGCAGTCCGGGAGCATTGTTGTATGGCTACACCTTC. It codes for CASSPGALLYGYTF.

The V gene is TRBV6-5, the J gene TRBJ1-1, with D unresolved. Germline-derived CDR1 and CDR2 are MNHEY and SVGAGI. This CDR3 comprises 15 residues. V lost 5 bases and J 0 bases, leaving 13 bases between the germline ends. This CDR3 reads CASSPTVLMNTEAFF. CDR3 DNA: TGTGCCAGCAGTCCCACGGTTCTCATGAACACTGAAGCTTTCTTT.

The chain uses TRBV5-4 and TRBJ2-1; the match to TRBD2 covers 7 bases. This CDR3 has 16 amino acids. V lost 2 bases and J lost 1; bases outside the gene matches: 6. Germline CDR1 reads SGHNT; CDR2 reads YYREEE (reference sequence). The CDR3 nucleotides are TGTGCCAGCAGCTTTGGGCGGGGGAGGTCCTACAATGAGCAGTTCTTC. Its translation: CASSFGRGRSYNEQFF.

This clone was detected only a few times. The chain is built from TRBV10-3 and TRBJ2-3, with 10 nucleotides matching TRBD1. The CDR3 contains 13 residues. Looked up from germline, CDR1 is ENHRY and CDR2 is SYGVKD. J was trimmed by 1 base and V by 10 bases; bases with no gene match: 2. In nucleotides, the CDR3 is TGTGCCACCGGACAGGGGGGCACAGATACGCAGTATTTT. Encoded protein: CATGQGGTDTQYF.

The chain joins TRBV5-1 to TRBJ2-1, with D possibly called TRBD1 or TRBD2 (5 bases each). V lost 8 bases, J lost 8 bases, and 17 bases lay in between. The CDR3 has 13 residues. Germline-derived CDR1 and CDR2 are SGHRS and YFSETQ. The CDR3 DNA is TGCGCCAGGGGGGACGCGACGTGCGATGAGCAGTTCTTC. Translating it yields CARGDATCDEQFF.

J is TRBJ1-5 and V is TRBV2; 8 bases line up with TRBD1. Germline trimming cut 2 bases from V and 1 base from J; bases unmatched to any gene: 7. The CDR3 extends over 17 amino acids. From germline, CDR1 is SNHLY and CDR2 FYNNEI. The DNA of the CDR3 is TGTGCCAGCAGTGAAACGGTAGGGACAGGAAGCAATCAGCCCCAGCATTTT. Its protein product is CASSETVGTGSNQPQHF.

The rearrangement joins TRBV6-1 to TRBJ1-5; D call uncertain. This CDR3 is built from 15 residues. Germline CDR1 MNHNS, CDR2 SASEGT. Trimming shortened V by 4 bases and J by 4 bases, and 14 bases separated the two germline ends. CDR3 region: CASSVFSGLNQPQHF. CDR3 sequence (DNA): TGTGCCAGCAGTGTCTTCTCAGGCCTAAATCAGCCCCAGCATTTT.

The chain couples TRBV5-1 to TRBJ2-7; 10 bases map to TRBD1. Germline V gene sequence: CDR1 SGHRS, CDR2 YFSETQ. Losses at the gene ends were 4 bases for V and 2 bases for J; bases not matched to a gene: 6. The CDR3 is 15 amino acids. The DNA for the CDR3 is TGCGCCAGCAGCCTGGAGGGGACAGGGGCCTACGAGCAGTACTTC. Amino acids: CASSLEGTGAYEQYF.

The chain is built from TRBV7-9 and TRBJ2-2; D is unclear. Looked up from germline, CDR1 is SEHNR and CDR2 is FQNEAQ (reference sequence). This CDR3 spans 13 amino acids. Deletions cut 5 bases from V and 5 bases from J, with 9 bases between. CDR3 loop: CASSGLGTGELFF. In DNA, the CDR3 is TGTGCCAGCAGCGGCCTAGGAACCGGGGAGCTGTTTTTT.

This rearrangement joins TRBV5-1 to TRBJ2-3, with 12 bases that match TRBD2. The CDR3 runs to 18 residues. The V gene end was trimmed by 2 bases and the J gene end by 0 bases; junction bases not matched to a gene: 7. Per the germline V gene, CDR1 is SGHRS and CDR2 is YFSETQ. For the CDR3, the DNA is TGCGCCAGCAGCTTAGGGCTAGCGGGAGGGCTAAGCACAGATACGCAGTATTTT. This translates into CASSLGLAGGLSTDTQYF.

The gene calls are TRBV19 and TRBJ1-1; TRBD1 matches 9 bases. The CDR3 has 15 residues. The trim removed 2 bases at V and 7 bases at J, leaving 8 bases unmatched. The germline gives CDR1 LNHDA, CDR2 SQIVND (reference sequence). This chain's CDR3 is CASSIMDRGTVEAFF. DNA of the CDR3: TGTGCCAGTAGTATAATGGACAGGGGAACGGTTGAAGCTTTCTTT.

This rearrangement joins TRBV5-1 to TRBJ1-1; D is undetermined. Germline V CDR1 and CDR2: SGHRS, YFSETQ. V gave up 4 bases and J gave up 5 bases, with 18 bases separating them. The CDR3 contains 15 residues. CDR3 DNA sequence: TGCGCCAGCAGCACCCAACCGAGCGTGGGGACTGAAGCTTTCTTT. Its translation: CASSTQPSVGTEAFF.

V gene TRBV27 combines with J gene TRBJ1-1, with D uncertain. The CDR3 consists of 13 residues. Trimming left V 3 bases short and J 3 bases short, with 8 bases between. Germline CDR1 reads MNHEY; CDR2 reads SMNVEV (reference sequence). This CDR3 reads CASSLQEDTEAFF. The CDR3 DNA sequence: TGTGCCAGCAGTTTGCAAGAGGACACTGAAGCTTTCTTT.

This chain connects TRBV29-1 to TRBJ2-5; 9 bases align to TRBD1. CDR1 and CDR2 from the germline V gene are SQVTM and ANQGSEA. The CDR3 length is 15 residues. V dropped 7 bases and J dropped 2; count of bases not matched to a gene: 11. The CDR3 DNA reads TGCAGCGCCTCCTATGGGACAGGGAGGCAAGAGACCCAGTACTTC. This encodes CSASYGTGRQETQYF.

V gene TRBV6-6 combines with J gene TRBJ2-3; 11 bases agree with TRBD2. With V trimmed by 7 bases and J by 5 bases, 5 bases remained unmatched. CDR3 length: 14 amino acids. Germline CDR1 MNHNY, CDR2 SVGAGI (reference sequence). The CDR3 sequence is CASKIAGGGDTQYF. The CDR3 nucleotides are TGTGCCAGCAAGATAGCGGGAGGGGGAGATACGCAGTATTTT.

The J gene is TRBJ1-2, the V gene TRBV9, with unresolved D. This CDR3 has 14 amino acids. V gave up 4 bases and J gave up 4 bases, with 14 bases separating them. The germline V gene encodes CDR1 SGDLS and CDR2 YYNGEE. CDR3 in DNA: TGTGCCAGCAGCCCTATTGGACTGCCCTATGGCTACACCTTC. Its protein is CASSPIGLPYGYTF.

The chain is built from TRBV5-4 and TRBJ2-5, with 7 bases identical to TRBD2. The CDR3 totals 14 residues. Germline V gives CDR1 SGHNT, CDR2 YYREEE (reference sequence). The ends lost 6 bases at V and 4 bases at J; junction bases unmatched: 9. CDR3 amino acids: CASTSGLFTETQYF. The CDR3 DNA is TGTGCCAGCACCTCGGGACTATTTACAGAGACCCAGTACTTC.

The rearrangement joins TRBV5-1 to TRBJ2-7; 7 bases are shared with TRBD1. After removal of 4 bases from V and 3 bases from J, the junction contained 7 bases not matched to a gene. Germline assignment: CDR1 SGHRS and CDR2 YFSETQ. The CDR3 runs 14 residues. The DNA for the CDR3 is TGCGCCAGCAGCGCACAGGGGTTCCTCTACGAGCAGTACTTC. Residues: CASSAQGFLYEQYF.

In its sample, this clone was seen once. The rearrangement joins TRBV5-6 to TRBJ1-3, with a weak D call TRBD1 (5 bases). The CDR3 has 15 amino acids. Between the trimmed V and J ends, which lost 3 bases and 0 bases, there was a span of 10 bases. In germline, CDR1 is SGHDT, CDR2 YYEEEE. The CDR3 sequence: CASSSTGVSGNTIYF. In DNA, the CDR3 is TGTGCCAGCAGCTCCACAGGAGTCTCTGGAAACACCATATATTTT.

This chain joins TRBV10-3 and TRBJ2-3; the match to TRBD2 covers 13 bases. In germline, CDR1 is ENHRY, CDR2 SYGVKD. The CDR3 covers 19 residues. V lost 3 bases to trimming and J lost 0 bases; unmatched junction nucleotides: 9. CDR3 sequence: CAISDGGLAGFPSTDTQYF. In DNA form, the CDR3 reads TGTGCCATCAGTGACGGGGGACTAGCGGGGTTCCCTAGCACAGATACGCAGTATTTT.

The chain combines TRBV5-1 with TRBJ2-1; D possibly corresponds to TRBD1 (6 bases). This CDR3 has 15 residues. Germline V gene data show CDR1 as SGHRS and CDR2 as YFSETQ. V was cut by 0 bases and J by 9 bases, with 16 bases left in between. CDR3 nucleotides: TGCGCCAGCAGCTTGGGGGACACCTCACGACCTGAGCAGTTCTTC. Protein: CASSLGDTSRPEQFF.

The V gene is TRBV18, the J gene TRBJ2-5; 9 bases are shared with TRBD1. V trimming: 0 bases; J trimming: 5 bases; junction bases outside the gene matches: 4. CDR3 length: 15 residues. The germline gives CDR1 KGHSH, CDR2 LQKENI. DNA for the CDR3: TGTGCCAGCTCACCACCTACAGGGGGCAGGGAGACCCAGTACTTC. Translating it yields CASSPPTGGRETQYF.

The rearrangement links TRBV6-5 to TRBJ1-6, with 9 bases identical to TRBD1. Germline CDR1 reads MNHEY; CDR2 reads SVGAGI. The CDR3 has 12 residues. V shed 8 bases, J shed 10 bases, and the junction held 3 bases outside the gene matches. CDR3 protein: CASEGQGSPLHF. The CDR3 nucleotides read TGTGCCAGCGAGGGACAGGGATCACCCCTCCACTTT.